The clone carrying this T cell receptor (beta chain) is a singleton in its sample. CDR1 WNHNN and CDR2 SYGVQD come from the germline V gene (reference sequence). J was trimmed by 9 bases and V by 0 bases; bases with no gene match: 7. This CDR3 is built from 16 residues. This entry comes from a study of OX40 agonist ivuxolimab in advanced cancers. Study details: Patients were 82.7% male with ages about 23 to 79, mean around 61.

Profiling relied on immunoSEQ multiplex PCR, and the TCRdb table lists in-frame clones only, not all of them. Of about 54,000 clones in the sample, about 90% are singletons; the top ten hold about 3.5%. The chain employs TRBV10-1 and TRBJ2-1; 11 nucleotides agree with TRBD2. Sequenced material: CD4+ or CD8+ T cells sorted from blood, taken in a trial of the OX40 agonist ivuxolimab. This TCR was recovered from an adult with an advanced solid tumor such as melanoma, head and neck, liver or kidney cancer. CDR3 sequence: CASSESTSGRSTEQFF. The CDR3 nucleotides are TGCGCCAGCAGTGAGTCTACTAGCGGGAGATCTACTGAGCAGTTCTTC.